This T cell receptor (beta chain) was captured in a study of vaccination and CD4 T cells after COVID-19. Study-wide context: The study drew post-COVID samples a median around 100 days after diagnosis (range 35 to 161).

This CDR3 has 15 residues. Deletions cut 1 base from V and 5 bases from J, with 12 bases between. CDR1 is SGHTA, CDR2 FQGNSA, per germline. Study-wide results and caveats: Convalescent patients' clones that were vaccine-specific were spike mono-reactive in 304 of 307 cases.

Remarks on this clonotype: Its target is unknown.

Sequence data for DNA of cultured CD4+ T cells were generated by the Oncomine TCR Beta short-read assay. TCRdb independently ran MiXCR on the PCR reads; one entry per CDR3 protein. The sample contains about 12,000 distinct CDR3 sequences, roughly 60% of which appear only once. Treatment of the sample: 10-day PBMC culture with coronavirus spike peptide pools or control peptides (ViraFEST assay). Positive PCR tests came between March and December 2020, ahead of the US Alpha, Beta and Delta variants. The authors replaced half the medium with fresh IL-2 medium on days 3 and 7. The receptor was isolated from a human donor who had recovered from COVID-19. This chain connects TRBV7-2 to TRBJ1-5; D not certain. The sequencing here drew on CD4+ T cells from blood, cultured in vitro, taken before SARS-CoV-2 vaccination. CDR3 sequence (DNA): TGTGCCAGCAGCTTAGATCCGGGGATTTATCAGCCCCAGCATTTT. As protein: CASSLDPGIYQPQHF. The whole variable domain, filled in from reference TRBV7-2 and TRBJ1-5, reads GAGVSQSPSNKVTEKGKDVELRCDPISGHTALYWYRQSLGQGLEFLIYFQGNSAPDKSGLPSDRFSAERTGGSVSTLTIQRTQQEDSAVYLCASSLDPGIYQPQHFGDGTRLSIL.